Each of the 27 T cell receptor beta chains below was sequenced from the same sample in a study of shared clonotypes between healthy human individuals. CD45RO-negative CD8 cells positively selected for CCR7 made up the naive population, which excluded terminally differentiated effector memory CD45RA+ cells. Only in-frame clones appear in the TCRdb table, and some are missing; sequencing was by immunoSEQ multiplex PCR. The sample has about 2,200,000 clones; about 93% are singletons. Specimen: naive CD8+ T cells from PBMCs. The source of these receptors is a young man in good health. Some clones in this sample may be carry-over from other donors' samples.

The chain has TRBV4-3 and TRBJ1-4; a weak D match, TRBD1 (6 bases). The CDR3 is 16 residues long. Per the germline V gene, CDR1 is LGHNA and CDR2 is YSLEER. Between the trimmed V and J ends, which lost 1 base and 3 bases, there was a span of 12 bases. CDR3 in amino acids: CASSQVWGRANEKLFF. Written as DNA, the CDR3 is TGCGCCAGCAGCCAAGTTTGGGGGCGGGCTAATGAAAAACTGTTTTTT.

This chain connects TRBV12-5 to TRBJ2-7; 10 nucleotides agree with TRBD2. V dropped 6 bases and J dropped 2; count of bases not matched to a gene: 19. Germline V gives CDR1 LGHNT, CDR2 FRNRAP. The CDR3 runs 19 residues. This CDR3 is CASGRKTGLAVDSAYEQYF. Here the CDR3 DNA reads TGTGCTAGTGGCCGGAAGACCGGACTAGCGGTAGACTCGGCCTACGAGCAGTACTTC.

The gene calls are TRBV29-1 and TRBJ2-5, with D tentatively TRBD1 or TRBD2 (5 bases each). The germline V gene encodes CDR1 SQVTM and CDR2 ANQGSEA. The CDR3 is 16 residues long. V lost 6 bases and J lost 0, with 20 bases in between. The CDR3 coding sequence is TGCAGCGTCCCCGCCCATGGGCGAGGGGACCAAGAGACCCAGTACTTC. Amino acids: CSVPAHGRGDQETQYF.

Turning to this clone: This sample includes further DNA sequences coding for the same CDR3. The V gene is TRBV27, the J gene TRBJ2-1; perhaps TRBD1 as D (5 bases). This CDR3 has 13 residues. Deletions cut 3 bases from V and 5 bases from J, with 8 bases between. CDR1 is MNHEY, CDR2 SMNVEV, per germline (reference sequence). Written as DNA, the CDR3 is TGTGCCAGCAGTTTGGGGCTAAACAATGAGCAGTTCTTC. The encoded protein is CASSLGLNNEQFF.

The rearrangement joins TRBV6-1 to TRBJ1-2; no clear D. Germline values: CDR1 MNHNS, CDR2 SASEGT. Trimming took off 3 bases at V and 4 bases at J, with 9 bases between the two ends. The CDR3 is made up of 13 amino acids. The CDR3 nucleotides read TGTGCCAGCAGTGAGATGGCAGTCTATGGCTACACCTTC. This translates into CASSEMAVYGYTF.

The J gene is TRBJ1-1, the V gene TRBV4-1, with D possibly matching TRBD1 (6 bases). The CDR3 has 17 residues. Germline V CDR1 and CDR2: MGHRA, YSYEKL. Trimming removed 3 bases at V and 4 bases at J, with 21 bases between. CDR3 nucleotide sequence: TGCGCCAGCAGCCATCTCCAGCTCCAGAGGGGGTTCACTGAAGCTTTCTTT. Translation gives CASSHLQLQRGFTEAFF.

The chain uses TRBV5-4 and TRBJ1-1, with a tentative D call TRBD1 (6 bases). The CDR3 has 14 residues. Germline V lookup: CDR1 SGHNT, CDR2 YYREEE (reference sequence). Trimming took 4 bases from V and 7 from J, leaving 17 bases between them. This chain's CDR3 is CASSPATGSNEAFF. CDR3 DNA: TGTGCCAGCAGCCCTGCGACAGGAAGCAATGAAGCTTTCTTT.

V is TRBV28 and J is TRBJ1-1; 9 bases are a match to TRBD1. Trimming at V came to 7 bases and at J to 2 bases, leaving 8 bases not matched to a gene. CDR1 is MDHEN and CDR2 is SYDVKM in the germline V gene. The CDR3 loop spans 15 amino acids. CDR3 nucleotides: TGTGCCAGCACCCTCTTGACAGGGGGAAACACTGAAGCTTTCTTT. Translating it yields CASTLLTGGNTEAFF.

This sequence joins TRBV2 and TRBJ2-7, with 8 bases that match TRBD1. Trimming removed 7 bases from V and 3 bases from J; junction bases left unmatched: 11. The CDR3 sequence is 15 residues long. Germline lookup yields CDR1 SNHLY and CDR2 FYNNEI. CDR3 sequence reads: CASTPRQGWVYEQYF. DNA of the CDR3: TGTGCCAGCACCCCCCGACAGGGGTGGGTCTACGAGCAGTACTTC.

The chain combines TRBV28 with TRBJ2-6; weak D call: TRBD1 (6 bases). V was cut by 6 bases and J by 0 bases, with 9 bases left in between. This CDR3 comprises 15 residues. From germline, CDR1 is MDHEN and CDR2 SYDVKM. CDR3 DNA sequence: TGTGCCAGCAGATTGGACAGCTCTGGGGCCAACGTCCTGACTTTC. Amino acid sequence: CASRLDSSGANVLTF.

The gene calls are TRBV5-1 and TRBJ2-5, with a tentative D call TRBD1 (5 bases). The CDR3 extends over 14 amino acids. Trimming removed 0 bases at V and 7 bases at J, with 13 bases between. The V gene's germline CDR1 is SGHRS and CDR2 YFSETQ. The CDR3 DNA sequence: TGCGCCAGCAGCTTGGGCCAGGGAACGGGGACCCAGTACTTC. This codes for CASSLGQGTGTQYF.

CDR3 bases: TGTGCCAGCAGCTTAGAAGACGGTGCCCAAGAGACCCAGTACTTC. Translating it yields CASSLEDGAQETQYF. The chain links TRBV7-9 to TRBJ2-5; D gene ambiguous. Per germline, CDR1 SEHNR and CDR2 FQNEAQ (reference sequence). V lost 1 base and J 1 base, leaving 10 bases between the germline ends. There are 15 residues in the CDR3.

V is TRBV19 and J is TRBJ2-3, with a possible D match to TRBD2 (5 bases). This CDR3 has 13 residues. The V gene's germline CDR1 is LNHDA and CDR2 SQIVND (reference sequence). The ends were cut back, 5 bases at V and 8 bases at J, with 14 bases in the middle. In DNA form, the CDR3 reads TGTGCCAGTAGTGAGAGAGGGAAGGGTACGCAGTATTTT. Its protein is CASSERGKGTQYF.

This chain connects TRBV7-9 to TRBJ2-2; no definite D call. The germline V gene encodes CDR1 SEHNR and CDR2 FQNEAQ (reference sequence). The CDR3 runs 12 residues. Trimming shortened V by 5 bases and J by 5 bases, and 6 bases separated the two germline ends. The CDR3 region has the DNA TGTGCCAGCAGCCATGCGACCGGGGAGCTGTTTTTT. This gives the protein CASSHATGELFF.

This clone occurred once. The genes are TRBV5-3 and TRBJ2-3; TRBD2 agrees at 12 bases. TRBV5-3 is designated an ORF whose function remains uncertain. The V segment lost 3 bases and the J segment 4 bases; nucleotides outside the gene matches: 3. The CDR3 totals 15 residues. CDR3 sequence reads: CARSSSGRASDTQYF. The CDR3 DNA follows: TGTGCCAGAAGCTCTAGCGGGAGGGCATCAGATACGCAGTATTTT.

This sequence joins TRBV27 and TRBJ2-3, with TRBD2 identical over 11 bases. The CDR3 runs to 16 residues. Germline lookup yields CDR1 MNHEY and CDR2 SMNVEV (reference sequence). V lost 3 bases and J lost 3; bases outside the gene matches: 5. CDR3 nucleotide sequence: TGTGCCAGCAGTTTGGCTACTAGCGGGAGAACAGATACGCAGTATTTT. Amino acid sequence: CASSLATSGRTDTQYF.

V gene TRBV28 combines with J gene TRBJ1-1, with D possibly TRBD1 on 6 matching bases. Germline V gene sequence: CDR1 MDHEN, CDR2 SYDVKM. This CDR3 spans 14 amino acids. The V end lost 7 bases, the J end lost 1 base, and 13 bases lay between the germline ends. The CDR3, as DNA: TGTGCCAGCAACGGACAGTTCGGGAACACTGAAGCTTTCTTT. Protein product: CASNGQFGNTEAFF.

The rearrangement uses TRBV9 and TRBJ2-1; the match to TRBD1 covers 8 bases. V gave up 3 bases and J gave up 3 bases; unmatched junction bases: 5. The CDR3 loop spans 15 amino acids. Germline assignment: CDR1 SGDLS and CDR2 YYNGEE. The CDR3 region has the DNA TGTGCCAGCAGCGCCGGGACAGGAAACTACAATGAGCAGTTCTTC. Residues: CASSAGTGNYNEQFF.

The rearrangement joins TRBV15 to TRBJ1-4; 9 bases match TRBD1. The CDR3 has 13 amino acids. Germline CDR1 and CDR2: LNHNV and YYDKDF (reference sequence). Trimming removed 11 bases from V and 8 bases from J; junction bases left unmatched: 9. In DNA form, the CDR3 reads TGTGCCTCACTGGACAGGGGCCGGGAAAAACTGTTTTTT. Residues: CASLDRGREKLFF. The whole variable domain, remainder taken from reference TRBV15 and TRBJ1-4, is DAMVIQNPRYQVTQFGKPVTLSCSQTLNHNVMYWYQQKSSQAPKLLFHYYDKDFNNEADTPDNFQSRRPNTSFCFLDIRSPGLGDTAMYLCASLDRGREKLFFGSGTQLSVL.

V usage is TRBV27 and J usage is TRBJ1-2; 10 bases line up with TRBD1. The CDR3 runs 14 residues. Germline CDR1 is MNHEY and CDR2 is SMNVEV (reference sequence). The J segment lost 7 bases and the V segment lost 4 bases, leaving 6 bases of the junction unmatched. CDR3 bases: TGTGCCAGCAGTTCCGACAGGGGGCATCGTGGCTACACCTTC. This encodes CASSSDRGHRGYTF.

The chain has TRBV5-5 and TRBJ1-4; the D gene is possibly TRBD1 (6 bases). V was clipped by 4 bases and J by 8 bases, with 15 bases between them. Per germline, CDR1 SGHKS and CDR2 YYEKEE (reference sequence). This CDR3 is 14 amino acids long. The CDR3 bases are TGTGCCAGCAGCCCAGGGAGGGGGTACGAAAAACTGTTTTTT. Encoded protein: CASSPGRGYEKLFF.

This clone turned up a few times. The chain carries TRBV7-9 and TRBJ1-1, with no clear D. Germline loops: CDR1 SEHNR, CDR2 FQNEAQ (reference sequence). Trimming took off 3 bases at V and 3 bases at J, with 11 bases between the two ends. The CDR3 spans 14 residues. This CDR3 reads CASSFPGWDTEAFF. The CDR3 bases are TGTGCCAGCAGCTTCCCGGGCTGGGACACTGAAGCTTTCTTT.

This clone was counted a single time. The chain couples TRBV4-1 to TRBJ2-4; D not certain. The germline V and J ends were trimmed by 1 base and 8 bases, with 21 bases remaining between them. The CDR3 consists of 17 residues. CDR1 MGHRA and CDR2 YSYEKL come from the germline V gene. Here the CDR3 DNA reads TGCGCCAGCAGCCAAGTAGCCCACGCTAGGTTGGGTGACATTCAGTACTTC. Translating it yields CASSQVAHARLGDIQYF.

The J gene is TRBJ2-1, the V gene TRBV19; the D gene is possibly TRBD2 (5 bases). There are 13 residues in the CDR3. Germline V gene sequence: CDR1 LNHDA, CDR2 SQIVND (reference sequence). V lost 3 bases and J lost 5, with 8 bases in between. DNA for the CDR3: TGTGCCAGTAGTATTTCTAGCCACAATGAGCAGTTCTTC. It encodes CASSISSHNEQFF.

The J gene is TRBJ1-5, the V gene TRBV7-8; D might be TRBD1 (6 bases). Trimming took off 1 base at V and 7 bases at J, with 11 bases between the two ends. Germline lookup yields CDR1 SGHVS and CDR2 FQNEAQ. This CDR3 is 14 amino acids long. CDR3 sequence (DNA): TGTGCCAGCAGCTTAGGGGGGCCCACCCAGCCCCAGCATTTT. Translating gives CASSLGGPTQPQHF.

The chain carries TRBV27 and TRBJ2-7, with D possibly being TRBD1 (5 bases). The CDR3 is 14 residues long. Per germline, CDR1 MNHEY and CDR2 SMNVEV (reference sequence). V was cut by 5 bases and J by 6 bases, with 17 bases left in between. For the CDR3, the DNA is TGTGCCAGCAGTCTGTTGACAGAGACCTCCGAGCAGTACTTC. Its translation: CASSLLTETSEQYF.

V usage is TRBV29-1 and J usage is TRBJ1-1, with 8 bases that match TRBD1. Trimming cost V 6 bases and J 0 bases; bases outside gene matches: 9. The CDR3 spans 15 residues. Germline CDR1 and CDR2: SQVTM and ANQGSEA. CDR3 loop: CSVSGQGGVNTEAFF. The CDR3 DNA reads TGCAGCGTCAGTGGACAGGGCGGGGTGAACACTGAAGCTTTCTTT.